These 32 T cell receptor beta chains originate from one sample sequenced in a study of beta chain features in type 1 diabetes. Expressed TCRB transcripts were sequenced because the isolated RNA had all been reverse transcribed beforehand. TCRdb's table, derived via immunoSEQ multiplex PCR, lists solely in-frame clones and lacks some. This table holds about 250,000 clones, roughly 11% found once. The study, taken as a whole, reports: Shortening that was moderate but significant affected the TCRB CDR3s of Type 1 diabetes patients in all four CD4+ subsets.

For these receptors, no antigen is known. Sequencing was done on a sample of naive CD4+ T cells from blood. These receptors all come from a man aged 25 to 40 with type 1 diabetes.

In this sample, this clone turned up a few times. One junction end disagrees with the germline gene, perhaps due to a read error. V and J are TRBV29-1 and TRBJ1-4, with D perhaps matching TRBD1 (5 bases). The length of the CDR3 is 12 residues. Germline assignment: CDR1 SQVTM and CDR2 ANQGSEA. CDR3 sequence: CSARGGNEKLFF. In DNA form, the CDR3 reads TGCAGCGCCCGGGGGGGGAATGAGAAACTGTTTTTT. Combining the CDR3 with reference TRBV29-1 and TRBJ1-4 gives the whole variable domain SAVISQKPSRDICQRGTSLTIQCQVDSQVTMMFWYRQQPGQSLTLIATANQGSEATYESGFVIDKFPISRPNLTFSTLTVSNMSPEDSSIYLCSARGGNEKLFFGSGTQLSVL.

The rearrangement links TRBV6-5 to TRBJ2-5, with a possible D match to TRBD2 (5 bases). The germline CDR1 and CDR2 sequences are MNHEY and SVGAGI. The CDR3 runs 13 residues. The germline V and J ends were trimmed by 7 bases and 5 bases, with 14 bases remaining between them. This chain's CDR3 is CASNPRRGETQYF. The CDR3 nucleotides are TGTGCCAGCAACCCTAGGAGAGGGGAGACCCAGTACTTC.

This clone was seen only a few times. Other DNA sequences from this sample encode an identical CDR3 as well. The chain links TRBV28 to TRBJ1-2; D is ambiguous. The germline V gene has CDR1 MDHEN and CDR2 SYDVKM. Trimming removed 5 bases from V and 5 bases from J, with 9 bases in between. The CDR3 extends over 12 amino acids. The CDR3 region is CASSPTGYGYTF. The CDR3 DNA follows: TGTGCCAGCAGTCCGACCGGGTATGGCTACACCTTC.

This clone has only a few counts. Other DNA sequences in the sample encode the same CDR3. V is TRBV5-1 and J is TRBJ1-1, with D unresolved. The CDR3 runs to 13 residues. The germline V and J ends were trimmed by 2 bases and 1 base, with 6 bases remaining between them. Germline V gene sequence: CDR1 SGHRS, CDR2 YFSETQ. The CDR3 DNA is TGCGCCAGCAGCTTTAGTGGGAACACTGAAGCTTTCTTT. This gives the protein CASSFSGNTEAFF.

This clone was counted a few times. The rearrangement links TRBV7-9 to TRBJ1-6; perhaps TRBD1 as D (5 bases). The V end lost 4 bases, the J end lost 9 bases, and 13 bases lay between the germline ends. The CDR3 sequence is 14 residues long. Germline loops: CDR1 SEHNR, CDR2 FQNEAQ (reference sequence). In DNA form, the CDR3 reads TGTGCCAGCAGCTCAGCGGGGCGCGGTTCACCCCTCCACTTT. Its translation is CASSSAGRGSPLHF.

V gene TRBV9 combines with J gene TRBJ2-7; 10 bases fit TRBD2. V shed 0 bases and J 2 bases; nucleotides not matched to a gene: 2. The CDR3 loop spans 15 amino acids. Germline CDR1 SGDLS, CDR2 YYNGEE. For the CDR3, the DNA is TGTGCCAGCAGCGTAGCAGCGGGGGGGCCCTACGAGCAGTACTTC. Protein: CASSVAAGGPYEQYF.

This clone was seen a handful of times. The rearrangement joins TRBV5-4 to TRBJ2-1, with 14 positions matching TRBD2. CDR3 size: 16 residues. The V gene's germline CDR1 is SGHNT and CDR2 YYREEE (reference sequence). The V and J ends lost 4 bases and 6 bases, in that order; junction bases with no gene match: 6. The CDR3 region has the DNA TGTGCCAGCAGCAAAGGACTAGCGGGGGGACCCAATGAGCAGTTCTTC. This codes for CASSKGLAGGPNEQFF.

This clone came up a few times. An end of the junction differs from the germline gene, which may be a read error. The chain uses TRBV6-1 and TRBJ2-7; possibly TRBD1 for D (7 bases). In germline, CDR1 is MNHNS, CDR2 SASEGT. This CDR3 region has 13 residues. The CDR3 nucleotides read TGTGCCAGCCGTGACAGGGCTGGAGCGGGGCAGTACTTC. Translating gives CASRDRAGAGQYF.

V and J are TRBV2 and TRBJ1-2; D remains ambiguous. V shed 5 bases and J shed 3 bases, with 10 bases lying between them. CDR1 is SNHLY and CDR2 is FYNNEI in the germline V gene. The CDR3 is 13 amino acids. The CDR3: CASSPRRDYGYTF. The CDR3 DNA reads TGTGCCAGCAGTCCCCGTCGGGACTATGGCTACACCTTC.

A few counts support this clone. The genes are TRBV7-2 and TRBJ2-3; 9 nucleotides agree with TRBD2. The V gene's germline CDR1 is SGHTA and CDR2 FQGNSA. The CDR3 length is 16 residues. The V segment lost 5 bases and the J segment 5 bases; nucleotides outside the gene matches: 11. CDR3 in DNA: TGTGCCAGCAGCGTAGTCTCTAGCGGGGCGGGAGATACGCAGTATTTT. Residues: CASSVVSSGAGDTQYF.

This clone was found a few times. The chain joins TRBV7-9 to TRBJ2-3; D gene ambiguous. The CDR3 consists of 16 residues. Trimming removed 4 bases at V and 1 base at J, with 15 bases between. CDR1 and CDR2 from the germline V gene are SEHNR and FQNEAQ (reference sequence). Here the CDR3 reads CASSSPLGVGTDTQYF. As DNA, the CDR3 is TGTGCCAGCAGCTCTCCCCTCGGAGTCGGCACAGATACGCAGTATTTT.

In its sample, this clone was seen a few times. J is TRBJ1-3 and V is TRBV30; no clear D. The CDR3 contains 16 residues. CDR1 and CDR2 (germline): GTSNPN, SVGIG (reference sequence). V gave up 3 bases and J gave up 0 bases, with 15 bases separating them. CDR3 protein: CAWRGGPFHSGNTIYF. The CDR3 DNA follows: TGTGCCTGGAGAGGAGGGCCATTCCACTCTGGAAACACCATATATTTT.

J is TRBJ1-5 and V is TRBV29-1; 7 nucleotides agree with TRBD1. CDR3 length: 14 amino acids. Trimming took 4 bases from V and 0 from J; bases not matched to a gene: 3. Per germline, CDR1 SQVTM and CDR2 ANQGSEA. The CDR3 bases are TGCAGCGTTGCACAGGGGAATAGCAATCAGCCCCAGCATTTT. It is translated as CSVAQGNSNQPQHF.

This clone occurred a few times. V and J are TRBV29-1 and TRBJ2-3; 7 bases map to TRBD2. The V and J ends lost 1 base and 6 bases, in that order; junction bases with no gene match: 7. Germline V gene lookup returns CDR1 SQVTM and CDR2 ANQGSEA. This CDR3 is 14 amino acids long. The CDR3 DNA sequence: TGCAGCGTTGAAGGTTGGCGGGGAGGGGATACGCAGTATTTT. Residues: CSVEGWRGGDTQYF.

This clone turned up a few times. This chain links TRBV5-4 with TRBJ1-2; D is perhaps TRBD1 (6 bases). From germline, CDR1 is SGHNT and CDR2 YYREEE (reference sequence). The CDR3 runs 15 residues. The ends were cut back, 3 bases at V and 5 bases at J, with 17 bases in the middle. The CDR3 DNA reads TGTGCCAGCAGCTCTGCCGGACAGCGATTGTATGGCTACACCTTC. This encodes CASSSAGQRLYGYTF.

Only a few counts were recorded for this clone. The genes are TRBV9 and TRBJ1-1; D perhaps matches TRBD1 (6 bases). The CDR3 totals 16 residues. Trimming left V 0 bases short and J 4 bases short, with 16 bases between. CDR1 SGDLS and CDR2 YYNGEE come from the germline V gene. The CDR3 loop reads CASSVEGWGGATEAFF. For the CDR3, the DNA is TGTGCCAGCAGCGTAGAGGGCTGGGGGGGGGCCACTGAAGCTTTCTTT.

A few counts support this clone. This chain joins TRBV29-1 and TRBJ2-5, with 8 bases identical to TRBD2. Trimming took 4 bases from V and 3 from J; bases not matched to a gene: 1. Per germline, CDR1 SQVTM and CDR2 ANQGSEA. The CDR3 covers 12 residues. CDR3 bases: TGCAGCGTTGCACTAGCGGAAGAGACCCAGTACTTC. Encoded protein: CSVALAEETQYF.

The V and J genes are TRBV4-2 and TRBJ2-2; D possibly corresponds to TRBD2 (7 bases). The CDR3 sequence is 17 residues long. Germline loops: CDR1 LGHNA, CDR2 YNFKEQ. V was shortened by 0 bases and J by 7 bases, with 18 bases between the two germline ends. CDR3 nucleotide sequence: TGTGCCAGCAGCCAAGATCGAGGGGGGGCCGGAGGCGGGGAGCTGTTTTTT. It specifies CASSQDRGGAGGGELFF.

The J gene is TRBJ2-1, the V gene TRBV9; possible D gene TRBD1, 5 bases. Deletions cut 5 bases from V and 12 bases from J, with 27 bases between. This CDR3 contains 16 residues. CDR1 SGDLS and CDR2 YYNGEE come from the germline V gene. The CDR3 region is CASSRRQLTMSYGQFF. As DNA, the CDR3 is TGTGCCAGCAGTCGGAGACAGCTTACAATGAGTTATGGGCAGTTCTTC.

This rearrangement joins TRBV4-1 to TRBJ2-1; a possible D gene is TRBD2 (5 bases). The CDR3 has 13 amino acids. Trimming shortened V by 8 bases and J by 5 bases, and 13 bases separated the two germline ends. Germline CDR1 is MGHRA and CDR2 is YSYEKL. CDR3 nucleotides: TGCGCCAGCTGGGGAGCGCGGGACAATGAGCAGTTCTTC. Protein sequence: CASWGARDNEQFF.

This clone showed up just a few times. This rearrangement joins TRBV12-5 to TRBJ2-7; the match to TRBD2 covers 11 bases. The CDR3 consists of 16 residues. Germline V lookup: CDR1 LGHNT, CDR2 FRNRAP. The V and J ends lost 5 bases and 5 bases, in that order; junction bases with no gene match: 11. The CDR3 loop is CASGPPLAGVWDEQYF. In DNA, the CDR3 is TGTGCTAGTGGTCCACCACTAGCGGGGGTATGGGACGAGCAGTACTTC.

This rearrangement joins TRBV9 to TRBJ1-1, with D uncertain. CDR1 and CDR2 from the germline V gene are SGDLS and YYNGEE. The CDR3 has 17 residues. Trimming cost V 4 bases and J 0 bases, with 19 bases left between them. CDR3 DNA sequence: TGTGCCAGCAGCTCCAAGGAGGAGGTCTTGGTGAACACTGAAGCTTTCTTT. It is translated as CASSSKEEVLVNTEAFF. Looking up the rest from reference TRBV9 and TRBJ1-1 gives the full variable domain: DSGVTQTPKHLITATGQRVTLRCSPRSGDLSVYWYQQSLDQGLQFLIQYYNGEERAKGNILERFSAQQFPDLHSELNLSSLELGDSALYFCASSSKEEVLVNTEAFFGQGTRLTVV.

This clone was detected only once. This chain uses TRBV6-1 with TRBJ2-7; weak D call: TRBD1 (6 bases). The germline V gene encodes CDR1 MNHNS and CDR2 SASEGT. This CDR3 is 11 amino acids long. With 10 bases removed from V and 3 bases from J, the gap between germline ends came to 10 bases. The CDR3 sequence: CAITGLYEQYF. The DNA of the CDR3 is TGTGCCATCACAGGGCTCTACGAGCAGTACTTC.

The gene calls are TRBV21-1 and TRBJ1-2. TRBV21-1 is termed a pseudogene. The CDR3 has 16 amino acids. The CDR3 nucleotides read TGTGCCAGCAGCAAAAAGAAAGGGAAGCGGAAGCGCGGCTACACCTTC. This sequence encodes CASSKKKGKRKRGYTF.

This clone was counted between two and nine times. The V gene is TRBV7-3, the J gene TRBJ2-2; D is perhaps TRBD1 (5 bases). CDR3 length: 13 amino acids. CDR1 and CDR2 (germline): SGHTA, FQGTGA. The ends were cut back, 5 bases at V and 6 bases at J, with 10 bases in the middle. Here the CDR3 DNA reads TGTGCCAGCAGCGAACAGGAATCCGGGGAGCTGTTTTTT. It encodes CASSEQESGELFF. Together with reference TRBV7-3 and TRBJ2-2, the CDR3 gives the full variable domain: GAGVSQTPSNKVTEKGKYVELRCDPISGHTALYWYRQSLGQGPEFLIYFQGTGAADDSGLPNDRFFAVRPEGSVSTLKIQRTERGDSAVYLCASSEQESGELFFGEGSRLTVL.

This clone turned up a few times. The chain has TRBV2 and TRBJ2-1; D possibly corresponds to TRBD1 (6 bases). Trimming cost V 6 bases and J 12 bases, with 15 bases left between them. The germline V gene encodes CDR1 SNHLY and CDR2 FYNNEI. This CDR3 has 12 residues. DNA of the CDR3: TGTGCCAGCAGCCTAGACAGGCCGATGCAGTTCTTC. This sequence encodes CASSLDRPMQFF.

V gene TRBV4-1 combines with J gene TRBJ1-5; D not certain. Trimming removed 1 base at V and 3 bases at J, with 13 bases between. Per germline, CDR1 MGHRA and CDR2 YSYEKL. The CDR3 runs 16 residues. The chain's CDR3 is CASSQGRGSLNQPQHF. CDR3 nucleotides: TGCGCCAGCAGCCAAGGACGAGGAAGCCTCAATCAGCCCCAGCATTTT.

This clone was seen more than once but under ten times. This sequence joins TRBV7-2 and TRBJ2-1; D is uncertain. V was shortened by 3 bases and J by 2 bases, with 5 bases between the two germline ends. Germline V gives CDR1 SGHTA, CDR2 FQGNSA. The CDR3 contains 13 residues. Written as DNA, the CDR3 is TGTGCCAGCAGCTTGAACACCTACAATGAGCAGTTCTTC. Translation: CASSLNTYNEQFF.

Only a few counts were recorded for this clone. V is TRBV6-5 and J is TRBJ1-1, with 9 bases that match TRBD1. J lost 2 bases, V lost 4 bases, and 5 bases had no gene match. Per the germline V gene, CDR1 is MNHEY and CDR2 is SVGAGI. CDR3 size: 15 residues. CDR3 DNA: TGTGCCAGCAGTTTCTGGGACAGGGCAAACACTGAAGCTTTCTTT. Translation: CASSFWDRANTEAFF.

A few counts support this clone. The CDR3 is CASTGLATTDTQYF. CDR3 sequence (DNA): TGCGCCAGCACCGGACTAGCTACCACAGATACGCAGTATTTT. V is TRBV23-1 and J is TRBJ2-3; TRBD2 matches 8 bases. TRBV23-1 is designated an ORF whose function remains uncertain. V dropped 7 bases and J dropped 2; count of bases not matched to a gene: 5. CDR3 length equals 14 residues.

In DNA, the CDR3 is TGTGCCTGGGAAGGAGTTGGCTACACCTTC. Protein sequence: CAWEGVGYTF. V is TRBV30 and J is TRBJ1-2, with unresolved D. Germline loops: CDR1 GTSNPN, CDR2 SVGIG (reference sequence). V gave up 5 bases and J gave up 7 bases, with 8 bases separating them. This CDR3 comprises 10 residues.

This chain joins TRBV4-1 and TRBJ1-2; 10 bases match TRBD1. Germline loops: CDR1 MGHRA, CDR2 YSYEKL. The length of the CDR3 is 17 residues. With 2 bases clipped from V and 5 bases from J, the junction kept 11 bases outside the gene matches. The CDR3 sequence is CASSQTTSGQGTYGYTF. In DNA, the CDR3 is TGCGCCAGCAGCCAAACCACCTCGGGACAGGGGACATATGGCTACACCTTC.